The source of this T cell receptor (beta chain) is a study of cytomegalovirus exposure and HLA in healthy donors. About the study: Across about 400 genotyped donors, just over 80% landed in the Caucasian-associated ancestry cluster. General study points: Among the most significant clusters, several appeared linked to common viral pathogens in a later analysis.

Though nominally healthy at sampling, donors likely had unrecorded immune exposures. This clone occurred a few times. Its cognate antigen is unknown. With 60 Vbeta and 13 Jbeta primers, the PCR was carried out. TCRdb keeps only in-frame clones here, not all; method: immunoSEQ multiplex PCR. The data hold approximately 220,000 clones, with nearly 80% observed a single time. V lost 3 bases and J lost 3; bases outside the gene matches: 3. Germline CDR1 is SGHRS and CDR2 is YFSETQ. The CDR3 runs 14 residues. The rearrangement links TRBV5-1 to TRBJ2-3, with 8 bases lining up with TRBD2. The sequencing sample was made of PBMCs. The sequence came from a man aged 18 to 30 in good health and CMV-seronegative. The CDR3 coding sequence is TGCGCCAGCAGCTGGGGACTAGAAACAGATACGCAGTATTTT. Translated: CASSWGLETDTQYF.